This section outlines one T cell receptor (beta chain) sequence together with its context. CDR3 length: 14 amino acids. CDR1 and CDR2 (germline): SEHNR, FQNEAQ (reference sequence). V was clipped by 1 base and J by 5 bases; unmatched bases: 5. This sample is drawn from a study of blood T cell repertoires in COVID-19. Study as a whole: Both acute and convalescent COVID-19 samples were obtained from the United States, Italy and Spain. Nucleic acid was either cDNA or gDNA, and it came from T cells, B-cell-depleted T cells, or PBMCs.

In the original workflow: Estimates of nucleated cell counts were drawn from the amplification of reference gene primers. Measured with immunoSEQ multiplex PCR; TCRdb has only the in-frame clones, and not every one. V and J calls and clone size come straight from that table; D and trimming were deduced from the DNA. Of some 130,000 clones detected, approximately 70% appear once; the ten largest clones hold 1.5% to 2%. The specimen sequenced was peripheral blood. The chain links TRBV7-9 to TRBJ2-7, with 7 bases identical to TRBD1. The receptor comes from a woman between 70 and 85 years old with acute or convalescent COVID-19. The CDR3: CASSLGQGSNEQYF. The CDR3 nucleotides are TGTGCCAGCAGCTTAGGACAGGGATCCAACGAGCAGTACTTC. The full variable domain, rest sourced from reference TRBV7-9 and TRBJ2-7, is DTGVSQNPRHKITKRGQNVTFRCDPISEHNRLYWYRQTLGQGPEFLTYFQNEAQLEKSRLLSDRFSAERPKGSFSTLEIQRTEQGDSAMYLCASSLGQGSNEQYFGPGTRLTVT.